Following are 28 T cell receptor beta chains from one sample sequenced in a study of blood T cell repertoires in COVID-19 (dated by TCRdb to 2020 to 2022). Library preparation used the immunoSEQ multiplex PCR assay. In TCRdb, the immuneACCESS table is reduced to in-frame sequences with V and J assigned. These tables do not hold every clone; where another copy was compared, an unresolved V gene accounts for under half, and the others remain unexplained. In this sample the table shows approximately 130,000 clones, roughly 79% of which occur a single time. More than 10% of the sample is held by the ten biggest clonotypes. Sequencing input: peripheral blood. The receptors were gathered from a human donor in a cohort sampled during active COVID-19.

This CDR3 reads CASRETVNTEAFF. CDR3 nucleotides: TGTGCCAGCAGGGAGACGGTGAACACTGAAGCTTTCTTT. The chain couples TRBV6-5 to TRBJ1-1; D not resolved. Germline lookup yields CDR1 MNHEY and CDR2 SVGAGI. CDR3 length equals 13 residues. Trimming stripped 6 bases from V and 0 bases from J, with 8 bases between.

The rearrangement links TRBV5-7 to TRBJ1-3, with a possible D match to TRBD1 (5 bases). TRBV5-7 is noted as an ORF with a role that remains uncertain. The V and J ends lost 6 bases and 3 bases respectively, with 22 bases between them. CDR3 length equals 17 residues. This chain's CDR3 is CASTKGRVPSGGNTIYF. The CDR3 coding sequence is TGTGCCAGCACCAAGGGGAGGGTCCCTAGTGGTGGAAACACCATATATTTT.

The gene calls are TRBV18 and TRBJ2-7; D possibly corresponds to TRBD1 (6 bases). Germline CDR1 KGHSH, CDR2 LQKENI. The CDR3 has 16 residues. The V and J ends lost 1 base and 2 bases respectively, with 15 bases between them. The CDR3 protein is CASSPRLLGDTYEQYF. The CDR3 coding sequence is TGTGCCAGCTCACCACGCCTCCTCGGGGACACCTACGAGCAGTACTTC.

This sequence joins TRBV28 and TRBJ2-3; TRBD1 matches 11 bases. The germline V gene encodes CDR1 MDHEN and CDR2 SYDVKM. This CDR3 spans 16 amino acids. The trim removed 3 bases at V and 3 bases at J, leaving 5 bases unmatched. CDR3 coding DNA: TGTGCCAGCAGTTTTGTGGGGGACAGGGGGACAGATACGCAGTATTTT. Translated: CASSFVGDRGTDTQYF. Variable domain in full (rest from reference TRBV28 and TRBJ2-3): DVKVTQSSRYLVKRTGEKVFLECVQDMDHENMFWYRQDPGLGLRLIYFSYDVKMKEKGDIPEGYSVSREKKERFSLILESASTNQTSMYLCASSFVGDRGTDTQYFGPGTRLTVL.

The V and J genes are TRBV6-5 and TRBJ1-6; D remains unclear. Germline V gene lookup returns CDR1 MNHEY and CDR2 SVGAGI. V lost 8 bases to trimming and J lost 2 bases, with 7 bases between them. CDR3 length: 13 residues. The CDR3 sequence is CASHGPYNSPLHF. The DNA for the CDR3 is TGTGCCAGCCACGGTCCCTATAATTCACCCCTCCACTTT.

CDR3 sequence: CASSIRGAGEQETQYF. CDR3 in DNA: TGTGCCAGTAGTATAAGAGGAGCGGGAGAGCAGGAGACCCAGTACTTC. The chain is built from TRBV19 and TRBJ2-5; TRBD2 aligns across 8 bases. With V trimmed by 2 bases and J by 5 bases, 10 bases remained unmatched. The germline V gene encodes CDR1 LNHDA and CDR2 SQIVND (reference sequence). The CDR3 extends over 16 amino acids.

V and J are TRBV29-1 and TRBJ2-7, with 8 bases matching TRBD1. Losses at the gene ends were 0 bases for V and 0 bases for J; bases not matched to a gene: 10. CDR3 length: 17 amino acids. Looked up from germline, CDR1 is SQVTM and CDR2 is ANQGSEA. CDR3 sequence: CSVEDRAGGGGSYEQYF. The CDR3 DNA reads as TGCAGCGTTGAAGATCGGGCAGGGGGCGGAGGCTCCTACGAGCAGTACTTC.

The chain uses TRBV5-6 and TRBJ2-7, with D possibly TRBD2 on 5 matching bases. There are 14 residues in the CDR3. V shed 0 bases and J shed 4 bases, with 11 bases lying between them. Germline V gene data show CDR1 as SGHDT and CDR2 as YYEEEE. Here the CDR3 DNA reads TGTGCCAGCAGCTTGGGCGGGTTTGCGTACGAGCAGTACTTC. It is translated as CASSLGGFAYEQYF.

In DNA form, the CDR3 reads TGTGCCAGCAGTGAAGGGACAGGGAAGTGGCCCCAGCATTTT. It encodes CASSEGTGKWPQHF. The V gene is TRBV2, the J gene TRBJ1-5; 8 nucleotides match TRBD1. The CDR3 has 14 residues. From germline, CDR1 is SNHLY and CDR2 FYNNEI. V trimming: 1 base; J trimming: 9 bases; junction bases outside the gene matches: 5.

This clone has a handful of counts. The chain recombines TRBV6-5 with TRBJ1-1; D possibly corresponds to TRBD1 (6 bases). CDR1 is MNHEY and CDR2 is SVGAGI in the germline V gene. This CDR3 contains 13 residues. V was clipped by 6 bases and J by 1 base, with 9 bases between them. CDR3 sequence (DNA): TGTGCCAGCAGGGACAGTTCGAACACTGAAGCTTTCTTT. Protein: CASRDSSNTEAFF.

The gene calls are TRBV18 and TRBJ1-5; unclear D gene. With 4 bases removed from V and 1 base from J, the gap between germline ends came to 20 bases. CDR1 and CDR2 from the germline V gene are KGHSH and LQKENI. The CDR3 is made up of 18 amino acids. The CDR3 reads CASSLPGRRGLSNQPQHF. In nucleotides, the CDR3 is TGTGCCAGCTCACTCCCAGGTCGGCGGGGATTGAGCAATCAGCCCCAGCATTTT.

In nucleotides, the CDR3 is TGTGCCAGCAGCTCGGGAGATACGCAGTATTTT. Translating gives CASSSGDTQYF. This sequence joins TRBV5-4 and TRBJ2-3; D unresolved. The CDR3 runs 11 residues. V was pared by 3 bases and J by 5 bases, with 4 bases between. Germline lookup yields CDR1 SGHNT and CDR2 YYREEE (reference sequence).

This rearrangement joins TRBV2 to TRBJ1-5; TRBD1 matches at 8 bases. The V and J ends lost 5 bases and 3 bases, in that order; junction bases with no gene match: 3. The CDR3 spans 14 residues. Germline V gives CDR1 SNHLY, CDR2 FYNNEI. The DNA of the CDR3 is TGTGCCAGCAGTCGACAGGGGCACAATCAGCCCCAGCATTTT. Translation: CASSRQGHNQPQHF.

This clone appeared many times. The J gene is TRBJ1-2, the V gene TRBV19; D gene unclear. Germline lookup yields CDR1 LNHDA and CDR2 SQIVND (reference sequence). The V end was cut by 2 bases, the J end by 1 base, with 8 bases between. This CDR3 contains 14 residues. The CDR3 loop is CASSIQDLNYGYTF. CDR3 in DNA: TGTGCCAGTAGTATACAGGATCTTAACTATGGCTACACCTTC.

The chain recombines TRBV10-2 with TRBJ1-1, with 10 nucleotides matching TRBD1. This CDR3 has 14 residues. Looked up from germline, CDR1 is WSHSY and CDR2 is SAAADI. With V trimmed by 10 bases and J by 3 bases, 8 bases remained unmatched. This CDR3 reads CATKTGTGDTEAFF. The DNA of the CDR3 is TGCGCCACCAAAACCGGGACAGGGGACACTGAAGCTTTCTTT.

This clone has only one observation. V is TRBV6-6 and J is TRBJ1-2, with D uncertain. V dropped 5 bases and J dropped 0 bases, with 7 bases sitting between them. The CDR3 is made up of 13 amino acids. Germline CDR1 MNHNY, CDR2 SVGAGI (reference sequence). The CDR3 DNA is TGTGCCAGCAGTCACGGGACTAACTATGGCTACACCTTC. This codes for CASSHGTNYGYTF.

This chain links TRBV7-8 with TRBJ2-5; 7 bases are a match to TRBD1. Trimming at V came to 5 bases and at J to 4 bases, leaving 7 bases not matched to a gene. CDR3 length: 14 amino acids. The V gene's germline CDR1 is SGHVS and CDR2 FQNEAQ. The DNA for the CDR3 is TGTGCCAGCAGCCTTGACAGGGCATCAGAGACCCAGTACTTC. Residues: CASSLDRASETQYF. Variable domain in full (rest from reference TRBV7-8 and TRBJ2-5): GAGVSQSPRYKVAKRGQDVALRCDPISGHVSLFWYQQALGQGPEFLTYFQNEAQLDKSGLPSDRFFAERPEGSVSTLKIQRTQQEDSAVYLCASSLDRASETQYFGPGTRLLVL.

This clone appeared once. This rearrangement joins TRBV5-4 to TRBJ2-3, with TRBD2 identical over 7 bases. CDR1 is SGHNT, CDR2 YYREEE, per germline (reference sequence). V trimming: 9 bases; J trimming: 4 bases; junction bases outside the gene matches: 11. The CDR3 is made up of 14 amino acids. DNA for the CDR3: TGTGCCATCCTCTCCGGGGGGAGGCCAGATACGCAGTATTTT. It codes for CAILSGGRPDTQYF.

The J gene is TRBJ1-1, the V gene TRBV5-1; D possibly corresponds to TRBD1 (5 bases). The germline V and J ends were trimmed by 0 bases and 1 base, with 10 bases remaining between them. CDR1 SGHRS and CDR2 YFSETQ come from the germline V gene. CDR3 length: 15 amino acids. CDR3 protein: CASSLDPGGNTEAFF. Here the CDR3 DNA reads TGCGCCAGCAGCTTGGACCCCGGGGGGAACACTGAAGCTTTCTTT.

This clone appeared a single time. The CDR3 loop is CASSEVQGANYGYTF. For the CDR3, the DNA is TGTGCCAGCAGCGAAGTCCAGGGGGCAAACTATGGCTACACCTTC. The chain links TRBV13 to TRBJ1-2, with 8 nucleotides matching TRBD1. Germline-derived CDR1 and CDR2 are PRHDT and FYEKMQ (reference sequence). V shed 5 bases and J 2 bases; nucleotides not matched to a gene: 7. The CDR3 sequence is 15 residues long.

The V gene is TRBV19, the J gene TRBJ2-2; D remains unclear. The CDR3 spans 14 residues. V was cut by 5 bases and J by 6 bases, with 13 bases left in between. CDR1 is LNHDA, CDR2 SQIVND, per germline (reference sequence). As DNA, the CDR3 is TGTGCCAGTAGTTCCGGCGCCAGGCCCGGGGAGCTGTTTTTT. Protein sequence: CASSSGARPGELFF. The whole variable domain, filled in from reference TRBV19 and TRBJ2-2, reads DGGITQSPKYLFRKEGQNVTLSCEQNLNHDAMYWYRQDPGQGLRLIYYSQIVNDFQKGDIAEGYSVSREKKESFPLTVTSAQKNPTAFYLCASSSGARPGELFFGEGSRLTVL.

The CDR3 DNA reads TGTGCCAGCAGCCAGACATCGTATGGCTACACCTTC. This encodes CASSQTSYGYTF. This sequence joins TRBV3-1 (or the pseudogene TRBV3-2) and TRBJ1-2; D unclear. V lost 3 bases, J lost 5 bases, and 7 bases lay in between. Germline-derived CDR1 and CDR2 are LGHDT and YNNKEL (reference sequence). CDR3 size: 12 residues.

This chain joins TRBV2 and TRBJ1-5; 9 bases are shared with TRBD1. Germline CDR1 is SNHLY and CDR2 is FYNNEI. The CDR3 is 14 residues long. The V gene end was trimmed by 4 bases and the J gene end by 5 bases; junction bases not matched to a gene: 3. The CDR3 spells CASSGTGGDQPQHF. CDR3 nucleotides: TGTGCCAGCAGTGGAACAGGGGGCGATCAGCCCCAGCATTTT.

This chain connects TRBV19 to TRBJ1-1; maybe TRBD1 (5 bases). The CDR3 is 13 residues long. The V gene's germline CDR1 is LNHDA and CDR2 SQIVND (reference sequence). The V end was cut by 8 bases, the J end by 1 base, with 11 bases between. The CDR3 sequence is CASGPGGNTEAFF. The CDR3 region has the DNA TGTGCCAGTGGTCCCGGGGGGAACACTGAAGCTTTCTTT.

The chain is built from TRBV19 and TRBJ1-6; D uncertain. The V and J ends lost 5 bases and 0 bases respectively, with 8 bases between them. The CDR3 has 15 residues. The germline V gene encodes CDR1 LNHDA and CDR2 SQIVND (reference sequence). DNA of the CDR3: TGTGCCAGTAGTCTCGGGAGCTCCTATAATTCACCCCTCCACTTT. Protein product: CASSLGSSYNSPLHF.

This chain connects TRBV6-6 to TRBJ2-7; TRBD1 aligns across 7 bases. Germline values: CDR1 MNHNY, CDR2 SVGAGI (reference sequence). CDR3 length: 15 residues. V was pared by 7 bases and J by 0 bases, with 9 bases of the junction left unmatched. CDR3 sequence (DNA): TGTGCCAGCACTAAGGACAGGTGGACCTCCTACGAGCAGTACTTC. Its protein product is CASTKDRWTSYEQYF.

The J gene is TRBJ2-6, the V gene TRBV7-8; D is ambiguous. The V gene lost 2 bases and the J gene lost 0 bases, with 8 bases spanning the gap. The CDR3 runs 16 residues. Germline loops: CDR1 SGHVS, CDR2 FQNEAQ. In DNA, the CDR3 is TGTGCCAGCAGCTTACGGGTGTCCTCTGGGGCCAACGTCCTGACTTTC. It encodes CASSLRVSSGANVLTF.

This sequence joins TRBV6-5 and TRBJ2-6, with 8 bases that match TRBD2. The CDR3 has 15 residues. Germline V CDR1 and CDR2: MNHEY, SVGAGI. J gave up 1 base and V 7 bases, and 3 bases lay outside the gene matches. CDR3 residues: CASIPGGSGANVLTF. The CDR3 DNA sequence: TGTGCCAGCATACCGGGGGGGTCTGGGGCCAACGTCCTGACTTTC.